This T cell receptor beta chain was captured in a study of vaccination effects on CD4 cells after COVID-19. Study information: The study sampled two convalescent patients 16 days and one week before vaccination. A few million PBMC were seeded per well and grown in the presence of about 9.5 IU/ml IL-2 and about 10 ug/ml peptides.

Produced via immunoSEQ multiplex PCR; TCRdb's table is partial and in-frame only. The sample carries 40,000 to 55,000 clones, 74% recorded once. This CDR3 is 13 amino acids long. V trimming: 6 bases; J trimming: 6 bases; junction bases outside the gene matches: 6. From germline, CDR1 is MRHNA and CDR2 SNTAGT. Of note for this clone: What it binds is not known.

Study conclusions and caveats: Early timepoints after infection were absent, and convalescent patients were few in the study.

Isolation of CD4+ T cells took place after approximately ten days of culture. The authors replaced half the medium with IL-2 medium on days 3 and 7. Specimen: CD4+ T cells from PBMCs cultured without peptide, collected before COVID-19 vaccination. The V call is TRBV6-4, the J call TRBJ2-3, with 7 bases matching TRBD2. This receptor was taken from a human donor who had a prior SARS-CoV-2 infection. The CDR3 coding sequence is TGTGCCAGCAGCAGCGGGACTTGGGATACGCAGTATTTT. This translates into CASSSGTWDTQYF.